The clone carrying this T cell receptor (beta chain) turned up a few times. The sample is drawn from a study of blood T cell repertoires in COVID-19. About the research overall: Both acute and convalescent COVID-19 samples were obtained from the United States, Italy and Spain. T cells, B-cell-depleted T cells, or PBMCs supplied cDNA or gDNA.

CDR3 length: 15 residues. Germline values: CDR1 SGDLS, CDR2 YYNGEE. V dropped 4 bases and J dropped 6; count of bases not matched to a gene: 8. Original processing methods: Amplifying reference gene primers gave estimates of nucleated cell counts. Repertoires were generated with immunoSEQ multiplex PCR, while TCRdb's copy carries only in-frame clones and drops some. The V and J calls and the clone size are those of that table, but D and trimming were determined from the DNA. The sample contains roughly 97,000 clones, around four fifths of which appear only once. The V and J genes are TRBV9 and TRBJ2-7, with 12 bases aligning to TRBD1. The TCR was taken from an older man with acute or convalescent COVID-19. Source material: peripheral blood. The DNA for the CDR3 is TGTGCCAGCAGCAAACCTGGGACAGGGGGCTTCGAGCAGTACTTC. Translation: CASSKPGTGGFEQYF.